This T cell receptor (beta chain) is from a study of cytomegalovirus exposure and HLA in healthy donors. This clone was observed a single time. The CDR3 extends over 18 amino acids. Germline values: CDR1 MGHRA, CDR2 YSYEKL. Unmatched junction bases numbered 14, after V lost 6 bases and J lost 2 bases. The PCR contained 60 Vbeta and 13 Jbeta primers. Profiled with immunoSEQ multiplex PCR; TCRdb holds only in-frame clones, not every one. This sample yields 210,000 or so clones, of which over 80% are seen a single time; roughly 10% belongs to the top ten. The material sequenced was PBMCs. V and J are TRBV4-1 and TRBJ2-1; TRBD2 matches 9 bases. This TCR derives from a woman aged 50 to 60 in good health and CMV-seropositive. The CDR3 protein is CASSSQRGDGPTYNEQFF. CDR3 sequence (DNA): TGCGCCAGCAGTTCACAGCGGGGGGACGGACCTACCTACAATGAGCAGTTCTTC.